The 31 T cell receptor beta chains listed next were all sequenced from one sample in a study of blood T cell repertoires in COVID-19. Using immunoSEQ multiplex PCR, the repertoire was profiled, and TCRdb retains in-frame clones only, with some absent. Of around 130,000 clones in the sample, roughly 78% were seen once. The specimen sequenced was peripheral blood. The receptors were gathered from a man in his 60s with active or convalescent COVID-19.

The V and J genes are TRBV27 and TRBJ2-7; D remains ambiguous. V was shortened by 7 bases and J by 0 bases, with 10 bases between the two germline ends. Per germline, CDR1 MNHEY and CDR2 SMNVEV (reference sequence). The CDR3 extends over 13 amino acids. The CDR3 loop is CASISPISYEQYF. The CDR3 DNA sequence: TGTGCCAGCATTTCCCCTATCTCCTACGAGCAGTACTTC.

The gene calls are TRBV19 and TRBJ2-5, with D possibly being TRBD2 (5 bases). The V and J ends lost 8 bases and 5 bases respectively, with 15 bases between them. Germline-derived CDR1 and CDR2 are LNHDA and SQIVND (reference sequence). This CDR3 comprises 13 residues. The CDR3 loop is CASGSLAVETQYF. The CDR3 region has the DNA TGTGCCAGTGGGAGCCTAGCAGTGGAGACCCAGTACTTC.

The rearrangement links TRBV6-2 or TRBV6-3 to TRBJ1-2, with 7 bases aligning to TRBD1. From germline, CDR1 is MNHEY and CDR2 SVGEGT. Trimming took 5 bases from V and 4 from J; bases not matched to a gene: 7. CDR3 length: 14 amino acids. CDR3 coding DNA: TGTGCCAGCAGTGACGCGGGACAGATCTATGGCTACACCTTC. Amino acid sequence: CASSDAGQIYGYTF.

The chain is built from TRBV6-5 and TRBJ2-2; a possible D gene is TRBD1 (5 bases). Germline V lookup: CDR1 MNHEY, CDR2 SVGAGI. CDR3 size: 13 residues. V was cut by 7 bases and J by 4 bases, with 10 bases left in between. CDR3 DNA sequence: TGTGCCAGCAAAGGGGCGAGCACCGGGGAGCTGTTTTTT. This gives the protein CASKGASTGELFF.

This chain connects TRBV7-9 to TRBJ2-5; tentative D call: TRBD1 (6 bases). CDR3 length: 14 residues. Per germline, CDR1 SEHNR and CDR2 FQNEAQ (reference sequence). V lost 4 bases to trimming and J lost 5 bases, with 14 bases between them. Here the CDR3 reads CASSSGTRPETQYF. The DNA for the CDR3 is TGTGCCAGCAGCTCCGGGACACGTCCCGAGACCCAGTACTTC.

The rearrangement uses TRBV24-1 and TRBJ2-3; D gene uncertain. Looked up from germline, CDR1 is KGHDR and CDR2 is SFDVKD. V was clipped by 3 bases and J by 2 bases, with 23 bases between them. This CDR3 has 19 amino acids. Here the CDR3 DNA reads TGTGCCACCAGTGATGATAATACCCTAGGCTACCCTTACACAGATACGCAGTATTTT. Protein product: CATSDDNTLGYPYTDTQYF.

This chain joins TRBV25-1 and TRBJ2-5; 8 bases line up with TRBD1. The CDR3 is 15 amino acids. V was pared by 3 bases and J by 1 base, with 4 bases of the junction left unmatched. The germline V gene encodes CDR1 MGHDK and CDR2 SYGVNS. This chain's CDR3 is CASSDIQGAQETQYF. Written as DNA, the CDR3 is TGTGCCAGCAGTGATATCCAGGGGGCCCAAGAGACCCAGTACTTC.

To note about this clone: A much larger clone differs by one base, so this may be a read error. The gene calls are TRBV6-2 or TRBV6-3 and TRBJ2-1; D perhaps matches TRBD2 (5 bases). The CDR3 extends over 13 amino acids. The V gene's germline CDR1 is MNHEY and CDR2 SVGEGT. CDR3 sequence reads: CTSSPRTGQEQFF. The DNA for the CDR3 is TGTACCAGCAGTCCCCGGACTGGTCAAGAGCAGTTCTTC.

The genes are TRBV11-2 and TRBJ2-2; TRBD2 agrees at 7 bases. CDR1 SGHAT and CDR2 FQNNGV come from the germline V gene. This CDR3 region has 16 residues. Trimming at V came to 1 base and at J to 6 bases, leaving 8 bases not matched to a gene. The CDR3 loop reads CASSLAGGSWAGELFF. The CDR3 DNA sequence: TGTGCCAGCAGCTTAGCCGGCGGGAGTTGGGCCGGGGAGCTGTTTTTT.

This clone was detected only a few times. This chain links TRBV10-2 with TRBJ2-2; 8 bases fit TRBD1. The V gene end was trimmed by 2 bases and the J gene end by 6 bases; junction bases not matched to a gene: 8. Germline V CDR1 and CDR2: WSHSY, SAAADI. The CDR3 spans 16 residues. In DNA, the CDR3 is TGCGCCAGCAGTGAGCCGAAGACAGGGGTGGCCGGGGAGCTGTTTTTT. Translation gives CASSEPKTGVAGELFF.

The chain has TRBV2 and TRBJ2-2; D gene ambiguous. This CDR3 has 13 amino acids. Trimming shortened V by 10 bases and J by 4 bases, and 13 bases separated the two germline ends. CDR1 is SNHLY, CDR2 FYNNEI, per germline. CDR3 amino acids: CATYVKRTGELFF. The CDR3 coding sequence is TGTGCCACTTACGTTAAGCGCACCGGGGAGCTGTTTTTT.

This clone has only a few counts. The chain recombines TRBV21-1 with TRBJ2-7; TRBD1, the D gene given by the table, was not confirmed from the DNA. TRBV21-1 is given as a pseudogene. The CDR3 extends over 12 amino acids. The CDR3 DNA reads TGTGCCAGCAGCCCGGGACAGGGGTTGCAGTACTTC. Protein: CASSPGQGLQYF.

The DNA for the CDR3 is TGTGCCAGCAGCAAAGGGGGGGGCCGGGAGACCCAGTACTTC. Translated, it gives CASSKGGGRETQYF. The rearrangement links TRBV21-1 to TRBJ2-5; the D segment call TRBD2 is taken from the table without a DNA check. TRBV21-1 is a pseudogene. The CDR3 is 14 residues long.

J is TRBJ1-4 and V is TRBV28, with D hard to call. Per germline, CDR1 MDHEN and CDR2 SYDVKM. The CDR3 is made up of 14 amino acids. Trimming removed 2 bases at V and 8 bases at J, with 12 bases between. CDR3 DNA sequence: TGTGCCAGCAGTTTAAAGATAGGGAGGGAAAAACTGTTTTTT. Translated: CASSLKIGREKLFF.

CDR3 sequence: CASSLWGQNTEAFF. The DNA of the CDR3 is TGCGCCAGCAGCTTATGGGGGCAAAACACTGAAGCTTTCTTT. The chain links TRBV5-1 to TRBJ1-1; a weak D match, TRBD1 (6 bases). The CDR3 consists of 14 residues. Trimming shortened V by 2 bases and J by 2 bases, and 10 bases separated the two germline ends. The germline CDR1 and CDR2 sequences are SGHRS and YFSETQ.

CDR3 sequence: CATALSSYNEQFF. The CDR3 DNA follows: TGTGCCACTGCGCTTAGCTCCTACAATGAGCAGTTCTTC. The chain carries TRBV24-1 and TRBJ2-1; D unclear. In germline, CDR1 is KGHDR, CDR2 SFDVKD. The CDR3 is 13 residues long. V was cut by 10 bases and J by 0 bases, with 9 bases left in between.

This chain joins TRBV5-4 and TRBJ2-5; maybe TRBD2 (6 bases). V shed 4 bases and J shed 2 bases, with 18 bases lying between them. Germline CDR1 is SGHNT and CDR2 is YYREEE (reference sequence). The CDR3 has 16 amino acids. This CDR3 reads CASSRDRGSEQETQYF. The DNA for the CDR3 is TGTGCCAGCAGCCGCGATCGGGGGAGCGAACAAGAGACCCAGTACTTC.

V gene TRBV7-2 combines with J gene TRBJ2-1; 9 positions agree with TRBD2. J lost 7 bases, V lost 5 bases, and 18 bases had no gene match. The length of the CDR3 is 18 residues. The germline V gene has CDR1 SGHTA and CDR2 FQGNSA. Here the CDR3 DNA reads TGTGCCAGCAGCCTACGGGGTAGCGGGAGCTTTGGGAGGAATGAGCAGTTCTTC. This translates into CASSLRGSGSFGRNEQFF.

This clone was seen more than once but under ten times. This chain joins TRBV2 and TRBJ2-7; TRBD1 agrees at 10 bases. This CDR3 contains 12 residues. Trimming removed 7 bases from V and 6 bases from J; junction bases left unmatched: 3. The germline V gene encodes CDR1 SNHLY and CDR2 FYNNEI. CDR3: CASIRQGAEQYF. In DNA, the CDR3 is TGTGCCAGCATTAGACAGGGGGCCGAGCAGTACTTC.

This clone has a handful of counts. The V and J genes are TRBV29-1 and TRBJ2-5, with D uncertain. Germline CDR1 reads SQVTM; CDR2 reads ANQGSEA. Deletions cut 0 bases from V and 5 bases from J, with 4 bases between. This CDR3 spans 11 amino acids. The CDR3 is CSVEDRETQYF. As DNA, the CDR3 is TGCAGCGTTGAAGATCGGGAGACCCAGTACTTC.

Comments on this clone: Other nucleotide sequences in the sample specify the same CDR3. The J gene is TRBJ1-5, the V gene TRBV3-1 (or the pseudogene TRBV3-2); D is undetermined. V shed 1 base and J shed 7 bases, with 8 bases lying between them. The CDR3 has 13 amino acids. CDR1 and CDR2 (germline): LGHDT, YNNKEL (reference sequence). The CDR3 here is CASSQGLRQPQHF. In nucleotides, the CDR3 is TGTGCCAGCAGCCAAGGATTACGGCAGCCCCAGCATTTT.

This clone was detected a few times. The chain joins TRBV11-2 to TRBJ2-5; TRBD2 matches at 10 bases. The junction had 6 bases not matched to a gene; V was cut back by 1 base and J by 1 base. The CDR3 is 17 residues long. The germline gives CDR1 SGHAT, CDR2 FQNNGV. The CDR3 sequence: CASSLVFSGRAQETQYF. CDR3 DNA sequence: TGTGCCAGCAGCTTAGTCTTCAGCGGGAGGGCCCAAGAGACCCAGTACTTC.

In its sample, this clone was seen once. The J gene is TRBJ1-5, the V gene TRBV10-1; maybe TRBD1 (6 bases). V lost 10 bases, J lost 6 bases, and 22 bases lay in between. The CDR3 sequence is 15 residues long. The germline gives CDR1 WNHNN, CDR2 SYGVQD (reference sequence). The CDR3 DNA sequence: TGCGCCACCTCTAGGCGGGCAACAGGGAGTCAGCCCCAGCATTTT. Its protein product is CATSRRATGSQPQHF.

The chain carries TRBV24-1 and TRBJ2-1, with 8 nucleotides matching TRBD2. Per the germline V gene, CDR1 is KGHDR and CDR2 is SFDVKD. The CDR3 consists of 15 residues. V lost 3 bases and J lost 5; bases outside the gene matches: 5. The CDR3, as DNA: TGTGCCACCAGTGATCCGACTAGCGCCAACAATGAGCAGTTCTTC. It codes for CATSDPTSANNEQFF.

The chain couples TRBV28 to TRBJ2-7; weak D call: TRBD2 (5 bases). The CDR3 runs to 12 residues. Trimming shortened V by 5 bases and J by 5 bases, and 10 bases separated the two germline ends. CDR1 is MDHEN and CDR2 is SYDVKM in the germline V gene. The CDR3 spells CASSLMGDEQYF. In DNA form, the CDR3 reads TGTGCCAGCAGTCTTATGGGAGACGAGCAGTACTTC.

This clone has more than one count but fewer than ten. This chain connects TRBV9 to TRBJ2-2; TRBD2 matches at 7 bases. V was pared by 0 bases and J by 4 bases, with 6 bases of the junction left unmatched. The CDR3 is 16 residues long. Looked up from germline, CDR1 is SGDLS and CDR2 is YYNGEE. For the CDR3, the DNA is TGTGCCAGCAGCGTAGTGGGAGGGAATCCCACCGGGGAGCTGTTTTTT. Its translation: CASSVVGGNPTGELFF.

This clone has only a few counts. The CDR3: CASSLGRGLSTDTQYF. In DNA, the CDR3 is TGCGCCAGCAGCTTGGGACGGGGACTAAGCACAGATACGCAGTATTTT. The rearrangement joins TRBV5-1 to TRBJ2-3; 7 nucleotides agree with TRBD2. Germline CDR1 is SGHRS and CDR2 is YFSETQ. This CDR3 is 16 amino acids long. V lost 0 bases and J lost 0; bases outside the gene matches: 4.

This chain links TRBV7-8 with TRBJ2-2; D gene uncertain. V was clipped by 3 bases and J by 5 bases, with 10 bases between them. There are 14 residues in the CDR3. From germline, CDR1 is SGHVS and CDR2 FQNEAQ. The chain's CDR3 is CASSFKGGTGELFF. The CDR3, as DNA: TGTGCCAGCAGCTTTAAAGGCGGTACCGGGGAGCTGTTTTTT.

The chain is built from TRBV5-4 and TRBJ2-7, with a possible D match to TRBD1 (5 bases). CDR1 and CDR2 from the germline V gene are SGHNT and YYREEE (reference sequence). The length of the CDR3 is 15 residues. V was trimmed by 2 bases and J by 1 base, leaving 13 bases between them. CDR3 in DNA: TGTGCCAGCAGCTTCAGACAGCCTGGATCCTACGAGCAGTACTTC. This sequence encodes CASSFRQPGSYEQYF.

The gene calls are TRBV7-2 and TRBJ2-4; D is uncertain. Germline lookup yields CDR1 SGHTA and CDR2 FQGNSA. This CDR3 region has 13 residues. Between the trimmed V and J ends, which lost 2 bases and 6 bases, there was a span of 8 bases. The CDR3 is CASSLYQSNIQYF. CDR3 sequence (DNA): TGTGCCAGCAGCTTATACCAGTCAAACATTCAGTACTTC.

The rearrangement links TRBV13 to TRBJ1-5; 10 positions agree with TRBD1. This CDR3 contains 14 residues. The germline CDR1 and CDR2 sequences are PRHDT and FYEKMQ (reference sequence). The junction had 4 bases not matched to a gene; V was cut back by 5 bases and J by 6 bases. CDR3 in DNA: TGTGCCAGCAGCCTTGGACAGGGGGGTCAGCCCCAGCATTTT. Translation gives CASSLGQGGQPQHF.